A selection of T cell receptor beta chains follows, all from one sample in a study of blood T cell repertoires in COVID-19. Profiled with immunoSEQ multiplex PCR; TCRdb holds only in-frame clones, not every one. The repertoire includes over 200,000 clones, 85% of them detected once, and roughly 20% sits in the top ten. The sample was PBMCs or T cells enriched from blood (not recorded which). The receptors come from a man aged 35 to 55 who had recovered from COVID-19. The CDR3 runs from the conserved cysteine through the conserved F or W. The D gene is left open where the match is weak. Clone size is given for some rows only: seen once, a few or many times, or a class if the clone is expanded.

d_gene	j_gene	v_gene	abundance	CDR3nt	CDR3aa
.	TRBJ1-6	TRBV21-1	.	TGTGCCAGCAGCAGCGGTAACCGTAATTCACCCCTCCACTTT	CASSSGNRNSPLHF
TRBD1	TRBJ1-2	TRBV14	.	TGTGCCAGCAGACCCACAGGGGACTATGGCTACACCTTC	CASRPTGDYGYTF
.	TRBJ1-1	TRBV7-2	.	TGTGCCAGCAGCTTAGGTGCGGCAGCTATTAACACTGAAGCTTTCTTT	CASSLGAAAINTEAFF
.	TRBJ1-3	TRBV9	.	TGTGCCAGCAGCGTATCCAAAGACAGAAATCCTGGAAACACCATATATTTT	CASSVSKDRNPGNTIYF
.	TRBJ2-5	TRBV18	.	TGTGCCAGCTCACTTGGGCAGGGAGAGACCCAGTACTTC	CASSLGQGETQYF
TRBD2	TRBJ2-3	TRBV9	.	TGTGCCAGCAGCTCACGACTTATAGCGGGAGGTCAAGATACGCAGTATTTT	CASSSRLIAGGQDTQYF
TRBD1	TRBJ1-2	TRBV5-1	.	TGCGCCAGCAGCTTGCAGGGGACAGGCGCTGGCTACACCTTC	CASSLQGTGAGYTF
.	TRBJ1-1	TRBV28	.	TGTGCCAGCATCGCGACAGCCATGAACACTGAAGCTTTCTTT	CASIATAMNTEAFF
.	TRBJ2-1	TRBV30	.	TGTGCCTGGGAAAACCTGGGTCACAGCTCCTACAATGAGCAGTTCTTC	CAWENLGHSSYNEQFF
.	TRBJ2-7	TRBV6-1	.	TGTGCCAGCAGTGAACACTTACGAGAGCAGTACTTC	CASSEHLREQYF
.	TRBJ1-5	TRBV5-6	.	TGTGCCAGCAGCTTGAGGGGGAACAATCAGCCCCAGCATTTT	CASSLRGNNQPQHF
TRBD2	TRBJ2-7	TRBV5-1	.	TGCGCCAGCAGTCCGACTAGCGGATCCTACGAGCAGTACTTC	CASSPTSGSYEQYF
.	TRBJ2-2	TRBV29-1	once	TGCAGCGTCCGACCGGGTACCGGGGAGCTGTTTTTT	CSVRPGTGELFF
.	TRBJ2-1	TRBV5-6	few	TGTGCCAGCAGCCTAACCGTGACAGGAAATGAGCAGTTCTTC	CASSLTVTGNEQFF
.	TRBJ2-7	TRBV5-4	.	TGTGCCAGCAGCCCGGGGACTGGAAGCTCCTACGAGCAGTACTTC	CASSPGTGSSYEQYF
.	TRBJ1-2	TRBV6-5	.	TGTGCCAGCAGTCCCGAGCGGGCAAGAGACTATGGCTACACCTTC	CASSPERARDYGYTF
TRBD2	TRBJ2-1	TRBV6-6	.	TGTGCCAGCAGCCCACTCCTGGCGGGAGTTTCGCATGAGCAGTTCTTC	CASSPLLAGVSHEQFF
TRBD1	TRBJ1-6	TRBV19	.	TGTGCCAGTAGTACACGAGGGGGCCCTCCCGGCTCACCCCTCCACTTT	CASSTRGGPPGSPLHF
.	TRBJ1-2	TRBV5-6	.	TGTGCCAGCAGCTTGTTTCAGATCAAAGACTATGGCTACACCTTC	CASSLFQIKDYGYTF
.	TRBJ2-7	TRBV11-2	.	TGTGCCAGCAGCTTAGGCGTCTACGCTGGCGAGCAGTACTTC	CASSLGVYAGEQYF
.	TRBJ1-5	TRBV4-1	.	TGCGCCAGCAGCGCGAACGCGGTTAATAGCAATCAGCCCCAGCATTTT	CASSANAVNSNQPQHF
.	TRBJ2-7	TRBV7-8	.	TGTGCCAGCAGCGAAGAGCTCGCCTCCTACGAGCAGTACTTC	CASSEELASYEQYF
.	TRBJ2-1	TRBV29-1	.	TGCAGCGCCGAGTGGACAGAAGTCAATGAGCAGTTCTTC	CSAEWTEVNEQFF
.	TRBJ2-7	TRBV6-2/TRBV6-3	.	TGTGCCAGCAGTTTCCAGGGAAGGGACGAGCAGTACTTC	CASSFQGRDEQYF
.	TRBJ1-5	TRBV19	.	TGTGCCAGTAGGGCCCTCGGAGGGTCGGATCAGCCCCAGCATTTT	CASRALGGSDQPQHF
.	TRBJ1-2	TRBV9	.	TGTGCCAGCAGCGCTAATTCTAACTATGGCTACACCTTC	CASSANSNYGYTF
.	TRBJ2-2	TRBV24-1	.	TGTGCCACCAGTGAAGCAGGGTTCGGGGAGCTGTTTTTT	CATSEAGFGELFF
.	TRBJ2-7	TRBV5-5	.	TGTGCCAGCAGCTTGGGGACACTATCCTACGAGCAGTACTTC	CASSLGTLSYEQYF
TRBD1	TRBJ1-4	TRBV15	.	TGTGCCACCAGCAGAGATTACCTCGGACAGGGTGGTGAAAAACTGTTTTTT	CATSRDYLGQGGEKLFF
TRBD2	TRBJ2-5	TRBV5-8	.	TGTGCCAGCAGCACCGGGACTAGCGGTGAAGAGACCCAGTACTTC	CASSTGTSGEETQYF
.	TRBJ1-4	TRBV2	.	TGTGCCACCCTCAATGGCAGAACAACTAATGAAAAACTGTTTTTT	CATLNGRTTNEKLFF
TRBD1	TRBJ1-2	TRBV6-5	.	TGTGCCAGCAGTTACTTCGGACAGGGCTATGGCTACACCTTC	CASSYFGQGYGYTF
.	TRBJ2-7	TRBV30	.	TGTGCCTGGAGTGTATGGGGGGGCACGCACGAGCAGTACTTC	CAWSVWGGTHEQYF
.	TRBJ1-5	TRBV29-1	.	TGCAGCGTCTTAGGGGGGGGGAAGGATCAGCCCCAGCATTTT	CSVLGGGKDQPQHF
TRBD2	TRBJ2-7	TRBV29-1	.	TGCAGCGTGAAGGCTGCGGGGGGCTACGAGCAGTACTTC	CSVKAAGGYEQYF
TRBD2	TRBJ2-1	TRBV27	.	TGTGCCAGCAGTCCGCTAGCGGGAGGGGTCGATGAGCAGTTCTTC	CASSPLAGGVDEQFF
.	TRBJ1-2	TRBV2	.	TGTGCCAGCAGTGATTCGGGTTCCTATGGCTACACCTTC	CASSDSGSYGYTF
TRBD1	TRBJ1-1	TRBV5-1	.	TGCGCCAGCAGCTTGGGACAGGGGTTGGGCACTGAAGCTTTCTTT	CASSLGQGLGTEAFF
.	TRBJ1-5	TRBV7-8	.	TGTGCCAGCAGCTTAGGGAGGAATCAGCCCCAGCATTTT	CASSLGRNQPQHF
.	TRBJ1-4	TRBV2	.	TGTGCCAGCAGTCTCATAGTCCCAACTAATGAAAAACTGTTTTTT	CASSLIVPTNEKLFF
TRBD2	TRBJ2-1	TRBV27	once	TGTGCCAGCAGCCTATATAGCGGGAGGGCCGGTAATGAGCAGTTCTTC	CASSLYSGRAGNEQFF
TRBD2	TRBJ2-3	TRBV2	.	TGTGCCAGCAGTGGGGGCGGGACTAGCGGGAGTTTGGGGACAGATACGCAGTATTTT	CASSGGGTSGSLGTDTQYF
TRBD1	TRBJ2-7	TRBV2	.	TGTGCCAGCAAGGGGACAGGGCCCGAGCAGTACTTC	CASKGTGPEQYF